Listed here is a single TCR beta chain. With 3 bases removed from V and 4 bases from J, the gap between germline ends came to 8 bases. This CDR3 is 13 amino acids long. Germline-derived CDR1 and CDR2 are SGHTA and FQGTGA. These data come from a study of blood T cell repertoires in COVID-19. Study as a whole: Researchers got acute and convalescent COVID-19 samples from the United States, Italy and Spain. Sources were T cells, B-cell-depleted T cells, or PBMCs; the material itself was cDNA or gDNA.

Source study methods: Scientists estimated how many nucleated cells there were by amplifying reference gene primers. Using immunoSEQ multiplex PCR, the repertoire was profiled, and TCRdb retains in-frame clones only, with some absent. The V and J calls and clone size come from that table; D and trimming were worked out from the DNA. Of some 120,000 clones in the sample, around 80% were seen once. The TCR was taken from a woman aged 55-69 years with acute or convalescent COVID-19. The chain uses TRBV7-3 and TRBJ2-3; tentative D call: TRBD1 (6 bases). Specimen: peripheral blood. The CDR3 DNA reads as TGTGCCAGCAGCTTGGGGGCTGCAGATACGCAGTATTTT. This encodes CASSLGAADTQYF.